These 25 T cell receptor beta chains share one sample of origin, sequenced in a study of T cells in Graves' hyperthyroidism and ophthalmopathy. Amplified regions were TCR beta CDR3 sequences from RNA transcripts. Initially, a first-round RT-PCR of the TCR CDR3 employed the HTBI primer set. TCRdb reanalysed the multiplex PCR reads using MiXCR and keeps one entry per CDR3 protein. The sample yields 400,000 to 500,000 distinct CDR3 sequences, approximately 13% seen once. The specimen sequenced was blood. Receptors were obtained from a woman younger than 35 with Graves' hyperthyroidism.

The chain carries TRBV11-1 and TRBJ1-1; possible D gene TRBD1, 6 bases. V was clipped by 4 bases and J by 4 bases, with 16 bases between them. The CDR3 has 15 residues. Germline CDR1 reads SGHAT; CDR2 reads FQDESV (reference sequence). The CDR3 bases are TGTGCCAGCAGCTGGATGGGGGGCGTTGGCACTGAAGCTTTCTTT. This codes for CASSWMGGVGTEAFF.

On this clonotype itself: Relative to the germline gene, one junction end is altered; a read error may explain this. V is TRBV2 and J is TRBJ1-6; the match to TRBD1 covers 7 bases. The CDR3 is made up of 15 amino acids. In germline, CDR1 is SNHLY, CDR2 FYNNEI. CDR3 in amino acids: CAGSSNTGANSPLHF. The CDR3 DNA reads TGTGCCGGCAGCTCCAATACAGGGGCGAATTCACCCCTCCACTTT. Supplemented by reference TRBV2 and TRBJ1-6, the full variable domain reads EPEVTQTPSHQVTQMGQEVILRCVPISNHLYFYWYRQILGQKVEFLVSFYNNEISEKSEIFDDQFSVERPDGSNFTLKIRSTKLEDSAMYFCAGSSNTGANSPLHFGNGTRLTVT.

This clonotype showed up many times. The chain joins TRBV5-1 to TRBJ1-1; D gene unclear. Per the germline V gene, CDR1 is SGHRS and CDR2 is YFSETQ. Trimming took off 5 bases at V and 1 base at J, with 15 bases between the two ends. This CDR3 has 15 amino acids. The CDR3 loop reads CASSWDGPANTEAFF. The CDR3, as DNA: TGCGCCAGCAGTTGGGATGGACCGGCGAACACTGAAGCTTTCTTT.

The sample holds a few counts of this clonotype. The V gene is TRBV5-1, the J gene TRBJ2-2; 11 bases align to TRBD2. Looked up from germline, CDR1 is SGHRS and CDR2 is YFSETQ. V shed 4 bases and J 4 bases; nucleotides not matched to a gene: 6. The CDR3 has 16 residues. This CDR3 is CASSVSGRAGTGELFF. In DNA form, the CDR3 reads TGCGCCAGCAGCGTTAGCGGGAGGGCCGGCACCGGGGAGCTGTTTTTT. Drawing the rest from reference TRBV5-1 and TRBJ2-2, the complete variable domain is KAGVTQTPRYLIKTRGQQVTLSCSPISGHRSVSWYQQTPGQGLQFLFEYFSETQRNKGNFPGRFSGRQFSNSRSEMNVSTLELGDSALYLCASSVSGRAGTGELFFGEGSRLTVL.

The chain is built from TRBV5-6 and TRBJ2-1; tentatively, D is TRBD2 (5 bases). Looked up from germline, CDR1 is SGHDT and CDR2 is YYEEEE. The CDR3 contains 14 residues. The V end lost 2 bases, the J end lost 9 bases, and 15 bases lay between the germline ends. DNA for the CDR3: TGTGCCAGCAGCTTAGTACTAGTAGGCAGTGAGCAGTTCTTC. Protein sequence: CASSLVLVGSEQFF.

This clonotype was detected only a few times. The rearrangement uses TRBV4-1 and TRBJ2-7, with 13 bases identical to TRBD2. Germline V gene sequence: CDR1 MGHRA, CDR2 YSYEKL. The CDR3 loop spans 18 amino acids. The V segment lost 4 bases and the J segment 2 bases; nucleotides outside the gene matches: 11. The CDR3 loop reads CASSPGLAGPRGTYEQYF. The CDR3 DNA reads TGCGCCAGCAGCCCGGGACTAGCGGGACCCCGAGGGACCTACGAGCAGTACTTC.

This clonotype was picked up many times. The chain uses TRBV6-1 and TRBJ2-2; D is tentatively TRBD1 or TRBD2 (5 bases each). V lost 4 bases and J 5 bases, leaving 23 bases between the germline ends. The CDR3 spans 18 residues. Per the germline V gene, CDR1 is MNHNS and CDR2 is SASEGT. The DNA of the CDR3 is TGTGCCAGCAGTGCCCTACCTGGGACCGGTCGTAGGACCGGGGAGCTGTTTTTT. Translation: CASSALPGTGRRTGELFF.

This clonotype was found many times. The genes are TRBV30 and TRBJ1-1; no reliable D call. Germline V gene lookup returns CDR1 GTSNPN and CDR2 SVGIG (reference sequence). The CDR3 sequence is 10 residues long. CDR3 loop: CAHSEGTAFF. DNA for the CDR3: TGTGCGCACTCGGAGGGCACGGCTTTCTTT.

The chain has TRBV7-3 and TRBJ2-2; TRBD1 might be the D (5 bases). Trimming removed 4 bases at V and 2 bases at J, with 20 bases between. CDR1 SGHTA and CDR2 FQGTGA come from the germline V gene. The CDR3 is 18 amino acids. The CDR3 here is CASSYYPPGRGNTGELFF. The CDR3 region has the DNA TGTGCCAGCAGCTATTACCCCCCCGGAAGGGGAAACACCGGGGAGCTGTTTTTT.

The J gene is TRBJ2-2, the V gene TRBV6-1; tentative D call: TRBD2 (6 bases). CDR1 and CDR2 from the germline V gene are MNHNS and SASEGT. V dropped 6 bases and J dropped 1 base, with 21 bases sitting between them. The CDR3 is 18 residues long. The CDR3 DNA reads TGTGCCAGCAGCCGATACCCAGGTAGCGGAAAGAACACCGGGGAGCTGTTTTTT. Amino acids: CASSRYPGSGKNTGELFF.

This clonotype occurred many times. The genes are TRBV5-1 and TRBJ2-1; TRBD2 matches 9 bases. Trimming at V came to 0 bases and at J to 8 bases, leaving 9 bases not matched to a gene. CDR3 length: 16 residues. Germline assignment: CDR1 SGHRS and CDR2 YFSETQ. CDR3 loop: CASSLVGSGSWDEQFF. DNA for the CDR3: TGCGCCAGCAGCTTGGTGGGTAGCGGGAGTTGGGATGAGCAGTTCTTC. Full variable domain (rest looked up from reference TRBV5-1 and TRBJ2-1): KAGVTQTPRYLIKTRGQQVTLSCSPISGHRSVSWYQQTPGQGLQFLFEYFSETQRNKGNFPGRFSGRQFSNSRSEMNVSTLELGDSALYLCASSLVGSGSWDEQFFGPGTRLTVL.

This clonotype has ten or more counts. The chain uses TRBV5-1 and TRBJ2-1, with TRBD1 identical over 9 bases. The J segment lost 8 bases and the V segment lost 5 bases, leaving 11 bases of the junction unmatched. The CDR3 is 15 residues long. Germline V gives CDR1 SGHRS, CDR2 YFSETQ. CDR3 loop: CASSNRDRVPDEQFF. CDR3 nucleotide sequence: TGCGCCAGCAGTAACCGGGACAGGGTGCCCGATGAGCAGTTCTTC.

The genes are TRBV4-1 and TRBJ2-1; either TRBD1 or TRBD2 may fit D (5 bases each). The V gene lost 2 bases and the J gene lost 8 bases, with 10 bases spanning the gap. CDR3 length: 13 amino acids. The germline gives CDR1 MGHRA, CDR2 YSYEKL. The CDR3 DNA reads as TGCGCCAGCAGCCAACCGAGGGACCATGAGCAGTTCTTC. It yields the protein CASSQPRDHEQFF.

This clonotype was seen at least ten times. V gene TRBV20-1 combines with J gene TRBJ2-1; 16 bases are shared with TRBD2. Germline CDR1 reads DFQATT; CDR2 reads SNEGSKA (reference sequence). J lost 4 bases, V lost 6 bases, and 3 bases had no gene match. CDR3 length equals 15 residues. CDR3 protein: CSAGTSGRAYNEQFF. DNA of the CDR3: TGCAGTGCCGGGACTAGCGGGAGGGCATACAATGAGCAGTTCTTC.

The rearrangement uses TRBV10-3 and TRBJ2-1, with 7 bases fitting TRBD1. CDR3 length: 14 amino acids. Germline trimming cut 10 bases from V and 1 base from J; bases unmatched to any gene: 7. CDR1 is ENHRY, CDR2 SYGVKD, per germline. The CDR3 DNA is TGTGCCACCAGGACAGGAGATTCCTACAATGAGCAGTTCTTC. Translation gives CATRTGDSYNEQFF.

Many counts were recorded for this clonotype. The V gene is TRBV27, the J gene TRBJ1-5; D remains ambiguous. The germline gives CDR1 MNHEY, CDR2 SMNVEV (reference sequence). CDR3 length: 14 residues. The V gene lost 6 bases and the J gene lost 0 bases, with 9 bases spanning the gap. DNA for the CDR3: TGTGCCAGCAGAGAGCGATCTAGCAATCAGCCCCAGCATTTT. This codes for CASRERSSNQPQHF.

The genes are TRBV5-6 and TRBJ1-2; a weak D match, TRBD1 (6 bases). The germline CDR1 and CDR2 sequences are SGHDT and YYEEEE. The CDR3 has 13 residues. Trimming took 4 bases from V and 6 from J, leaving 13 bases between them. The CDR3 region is CASSNRGRHGYTF. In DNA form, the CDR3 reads TGTGCCAGCAGCAACCGGGGGCGGCATGGCTACACCTTC.

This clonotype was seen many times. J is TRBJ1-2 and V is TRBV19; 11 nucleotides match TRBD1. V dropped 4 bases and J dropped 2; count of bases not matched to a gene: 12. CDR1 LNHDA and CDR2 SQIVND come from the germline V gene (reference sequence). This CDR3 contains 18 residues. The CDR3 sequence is CASSTPRTGGVRNYGYTF. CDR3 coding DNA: TGTGCCAGTAGTACACCTCGGACAGGGGGCGTTCGGAACTATGGCTACACCTTC.

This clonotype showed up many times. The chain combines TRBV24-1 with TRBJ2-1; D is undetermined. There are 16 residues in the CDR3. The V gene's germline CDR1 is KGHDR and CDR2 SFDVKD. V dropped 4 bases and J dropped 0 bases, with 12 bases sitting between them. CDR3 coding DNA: TGTGCCACCAGTGACCAAACTGTGAGCTCCTACAATGAGCAGTTCTTC. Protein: CATSDQTVSSYNEQFF.

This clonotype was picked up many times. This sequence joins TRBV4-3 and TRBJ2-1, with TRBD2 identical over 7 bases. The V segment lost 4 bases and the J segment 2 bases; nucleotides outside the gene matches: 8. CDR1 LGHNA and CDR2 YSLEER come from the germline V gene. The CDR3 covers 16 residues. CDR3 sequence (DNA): TGCGCCAGCAGCCCGGGGCAAAGCGGGGCCTACAATGAGCAGTTCTTC. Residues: CASSPGQSGAYNEQFF.

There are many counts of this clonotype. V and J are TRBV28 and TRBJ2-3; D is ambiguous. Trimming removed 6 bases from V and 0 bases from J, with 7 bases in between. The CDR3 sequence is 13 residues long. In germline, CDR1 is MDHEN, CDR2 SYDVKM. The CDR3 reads CASSRDSTDTQYF. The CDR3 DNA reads TGTGCCAGCAGCAGAGACAGCACAGATACGCAGTATTTT.

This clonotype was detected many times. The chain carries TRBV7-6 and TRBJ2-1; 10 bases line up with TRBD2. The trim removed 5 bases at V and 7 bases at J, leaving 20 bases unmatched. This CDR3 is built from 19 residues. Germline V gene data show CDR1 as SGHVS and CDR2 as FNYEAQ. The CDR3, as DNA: TGTGCCAGCAGCCCGGAAGTGGTCGCTAGCGGGAGCGGGGGTAATGAGCAGTTCTTC. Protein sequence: CASSPEVVASGSGGNEQFF.

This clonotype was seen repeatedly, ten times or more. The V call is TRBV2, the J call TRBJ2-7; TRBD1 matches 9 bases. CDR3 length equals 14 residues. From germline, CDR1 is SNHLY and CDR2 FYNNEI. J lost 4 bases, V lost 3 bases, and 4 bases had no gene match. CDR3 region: CASSEWDRDYEQYF. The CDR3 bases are TGTGCCAGCAGTGAGTGGGACAGGGATTACGAGCAGTACTTC. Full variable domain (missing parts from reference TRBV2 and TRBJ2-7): EPEVTQTPSHQVTQMGQEVILRCVPISNHLYFYWYRQILGQKVEFLVSFYNNEISEKSEIFDDQFSVERPDGSNFTLKIRSTKLEDSAMYFCASSEWDRDYEQYFGPGTRLTVT.

CDR3 coding DNA: TGTGCCAGCACTAAGGACAGAAGGAATCAGCCCCAGCATTTT. As protein: CASTKDRRNQPQHF. The chain joins TRBV2 to TRBJ1-5, with a possible D match to TRBD1 (6 bases). The CDR3 is 14 amino acids. Trimming cost V 7 bases and J 4 bases, with 14 bases left between them. The V gene's germline CDR1 is SNHLY and CDR2 FYNNEI.

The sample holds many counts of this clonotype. This CDR3 reads CASRISSRGPGANVLTF. The CDR3 region has the DNA TGTGCCAGCCGAATAAGCAGCAGGGGGCCTGGGGCCAACGTCCTGACTTTC. The genes are TRBV28 and TRBJ2-6; 8 positions agree with TRBD1. Trimming took 8 bases from V and 2 from J; bases not matched to a gene: 11. The germline V gene encodes CDR1 MDHEN and CDR2 SYDVKM. This CDR3 is built from 17 residues.